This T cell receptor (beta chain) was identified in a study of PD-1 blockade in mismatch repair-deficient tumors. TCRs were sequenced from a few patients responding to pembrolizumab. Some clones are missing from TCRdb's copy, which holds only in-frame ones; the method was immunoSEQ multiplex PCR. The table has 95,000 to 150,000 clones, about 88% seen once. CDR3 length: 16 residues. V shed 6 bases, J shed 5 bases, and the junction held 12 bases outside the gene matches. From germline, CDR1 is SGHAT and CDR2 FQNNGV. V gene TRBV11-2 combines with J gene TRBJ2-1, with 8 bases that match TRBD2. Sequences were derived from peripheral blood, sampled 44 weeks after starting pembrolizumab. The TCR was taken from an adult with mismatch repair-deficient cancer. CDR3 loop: CASRESGLAGDNEQFF. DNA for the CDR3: TGTGCCAGCAGAGAAAGTGGGCTAGCGGGTGACAATGAGCAGTTCTTC.